This TCR beta chain emerged from a study of identical twins. TCRdb reprocessed the 5' RACE reads via MiXCR and lists one record per CDR3 protein. The sample yields approximately 500,000 distinct CDR3 sequences, more than 20% seen once. Trimming removed 6 bases at V and 8 bases at J, with 16 bases between. The CDR3 contains 14 residues. About this clonotype itself: Its specificity is unknown.

General study points: Out-of-frame alpha sequences shared by twins showed excess low generation probability.

These data also formed part of another study, on T cells expressing NK-cell markers. That source notes: Cells sorted as CD3+CD56+NKG2C+, CD3+CD56+NKG2C- and CD3+CD56-NKG2C+ T cells supplied the TCR beta repertoires. About 1.0-7.0% of CD8+ T cells in roughly six donors belonged to dominant NKG2C+ clonotypes.

Sequencing input: CD4+ T cells sorted from blood. J is TRBJ1-4 and V is TRBV12-3 or TRBV12-4, with D perhaps TRBD1 (5 bases). The sequence came from a woman under 30 in good health. The DNA for the CDR3 is TGTGCCAGCAGGGCCGGGACGTCGGGAGAAAAACTGTTTTTT. It is translated as CASRAGTSGEKLFF.